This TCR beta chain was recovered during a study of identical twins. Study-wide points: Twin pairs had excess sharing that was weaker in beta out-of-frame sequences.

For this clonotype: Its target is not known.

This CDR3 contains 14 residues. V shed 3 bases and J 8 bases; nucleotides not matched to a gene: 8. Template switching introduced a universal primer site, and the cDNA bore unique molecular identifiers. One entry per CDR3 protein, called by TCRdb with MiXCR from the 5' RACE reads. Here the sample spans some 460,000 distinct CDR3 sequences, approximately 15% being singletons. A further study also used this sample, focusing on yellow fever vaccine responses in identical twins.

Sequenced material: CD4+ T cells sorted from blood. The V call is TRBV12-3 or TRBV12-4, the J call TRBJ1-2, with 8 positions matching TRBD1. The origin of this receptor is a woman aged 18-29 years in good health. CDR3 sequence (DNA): TGTGCCAGCAGTTTCTTGCAGGGGGCACGGGGCTACACCTTC. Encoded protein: CASSFLQGARGYTF.